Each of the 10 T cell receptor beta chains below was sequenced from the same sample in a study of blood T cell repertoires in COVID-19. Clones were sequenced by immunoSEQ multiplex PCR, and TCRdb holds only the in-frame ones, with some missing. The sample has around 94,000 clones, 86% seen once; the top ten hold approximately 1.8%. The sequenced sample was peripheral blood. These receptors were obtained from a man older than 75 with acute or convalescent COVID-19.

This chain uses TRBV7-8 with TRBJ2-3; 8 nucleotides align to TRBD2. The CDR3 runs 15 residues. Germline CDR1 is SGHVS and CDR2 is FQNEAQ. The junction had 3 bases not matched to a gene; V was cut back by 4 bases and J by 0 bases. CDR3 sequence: CASSSTGGSTDTQYF. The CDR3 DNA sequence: TGTGCCAGCAGCTCCACGGGAGGGAGCACAGATACGCAGTATTTT. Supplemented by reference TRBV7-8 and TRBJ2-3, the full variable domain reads GAGVSQSPRYKVAKRGQDVALRCDPISGHVSLFWYQQALGQGPEFLTYFQNEAQLDKSGLPSDRFFAERPEGSVSTLKIQRTQQEDSAVYLCASSSTGGSTDTQYFGPGTRLTVL.

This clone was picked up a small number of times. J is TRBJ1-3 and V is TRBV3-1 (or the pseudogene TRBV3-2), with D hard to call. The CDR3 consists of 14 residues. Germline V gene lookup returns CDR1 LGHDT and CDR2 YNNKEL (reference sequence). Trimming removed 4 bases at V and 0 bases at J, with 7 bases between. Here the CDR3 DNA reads TGTGCCAGCAGCCCGAGTAGCTCTGGAAACACCATATATTTT. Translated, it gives CASSPSSSGNTIYF.

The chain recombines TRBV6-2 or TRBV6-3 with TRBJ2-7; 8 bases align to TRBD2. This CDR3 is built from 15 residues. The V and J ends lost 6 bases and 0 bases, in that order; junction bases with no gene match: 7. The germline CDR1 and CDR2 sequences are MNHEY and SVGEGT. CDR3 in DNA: TGTGCCAGCAGCCGACTAGCGCTTAGCTCCTACGAGCAGTACTTC. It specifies CASSRLALSSYEQYF.

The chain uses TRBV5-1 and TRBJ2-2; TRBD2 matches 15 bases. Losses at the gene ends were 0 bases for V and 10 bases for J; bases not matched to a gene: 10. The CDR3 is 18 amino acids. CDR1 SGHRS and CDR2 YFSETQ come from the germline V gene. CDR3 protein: CASSLEGGLAGGPKELFF. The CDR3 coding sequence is TGCGCCAGCAGCTTGGAGGGGGGACTAGCGGGAGGCCCAAAGGAGCTGTTTTTT. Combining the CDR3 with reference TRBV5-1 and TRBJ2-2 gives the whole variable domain KAGVTQTPRYLIKTRGQQVTLSCSPISGHRSVSWYQQTPGQGLQFLFEYFSETQRNKGNFPGRFSGRQFSNSRSEMNVSTLELGDSALYLCASSLEGGLAGGPKELFFGEGSRLTVL.

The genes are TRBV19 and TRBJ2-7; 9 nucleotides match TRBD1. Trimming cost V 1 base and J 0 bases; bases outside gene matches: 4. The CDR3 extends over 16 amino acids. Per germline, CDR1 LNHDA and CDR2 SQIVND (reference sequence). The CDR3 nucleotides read TGTGCCAGTAGTATAGGTACAGGGGGCGCCTCCTACGAGCAGTACTTC. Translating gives CASSIGTGGASYEQYF. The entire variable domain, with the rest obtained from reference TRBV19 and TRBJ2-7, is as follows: DGGITQSPKYLFRKEGQNVTLSCEQNLNHDAMYWYRQDPGQGLRLIYYSQIVNDFQKGDIAEGYSVSREKKESFPLTVTSAQKNPTAFYLCASSIGTGGASYEQYFGPGTRLTVT.

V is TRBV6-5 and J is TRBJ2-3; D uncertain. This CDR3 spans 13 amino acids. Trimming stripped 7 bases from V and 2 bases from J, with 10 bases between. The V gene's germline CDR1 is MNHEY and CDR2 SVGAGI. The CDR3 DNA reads TGTGCCAGCACCGGTTTGGTCACAGATACGCAGTATTTT. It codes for CASTGLVTDTQYF.

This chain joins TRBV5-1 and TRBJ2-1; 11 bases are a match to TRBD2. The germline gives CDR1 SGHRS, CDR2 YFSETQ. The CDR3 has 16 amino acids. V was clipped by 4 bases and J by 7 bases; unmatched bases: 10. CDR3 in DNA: TGCGCCAGCAGCGTGATTAGCGGGAGGGCCGGGAATGAGCAGTTCTTC. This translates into CASSVISGRAGNEQFF.

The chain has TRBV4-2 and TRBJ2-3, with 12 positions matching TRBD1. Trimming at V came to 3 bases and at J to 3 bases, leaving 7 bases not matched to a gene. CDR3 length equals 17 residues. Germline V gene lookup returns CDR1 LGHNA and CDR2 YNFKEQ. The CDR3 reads CASSQGTGGTETDTQYF. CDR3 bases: TGTGCCAGCAGCCAGGGGACAGGGGGCACCGAGACAGATACGCAGTATTTT.

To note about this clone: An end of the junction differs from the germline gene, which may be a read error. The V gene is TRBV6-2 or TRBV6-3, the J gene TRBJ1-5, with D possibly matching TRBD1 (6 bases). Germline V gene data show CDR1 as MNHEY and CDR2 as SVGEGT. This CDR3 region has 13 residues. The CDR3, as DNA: TGTGCCGGCAGCAGGACAGAGAATCAGCCCCAGCATTTT. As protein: CAGSRTENQPQHF.

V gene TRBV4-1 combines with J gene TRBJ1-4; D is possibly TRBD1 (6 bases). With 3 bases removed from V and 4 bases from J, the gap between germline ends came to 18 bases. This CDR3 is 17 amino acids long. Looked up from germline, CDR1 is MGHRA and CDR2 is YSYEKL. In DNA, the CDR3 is TGCGCCAGCAGCCAGGACCTGGACAGTGACTATAATGAAAAACTGTTTTTT. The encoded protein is CASSQDLDSDYNEKLFF.